Presented here are 21 T cell receptor beta chains from one specimen sequenced in a study of T cells in Graves' hyperthyroidism and ophthalmopathy. RNA transcripts gave rise to amplified TCR beta CDR3 regions. The primer set for the first-round RT-PCR of the TCR CDR3 was HTBI. Using its own MiXCR run on the multiplex PCR reads, TCRdb lists one record per CDR3 protein. The profile shows about 280,000 distinct CDR3 sequences, under 30% of them singletons. Sample: blood. These receptors came from a middle-aged man with Graves' hyperthyroidism that later progressed to Graves' ophthalmopathy.

This clonotype was seen ten or more times. CDR3 sequence (DNA): TGTGCCATCAGTGCTACAGGGGGACAGAATTCACCCCTCCACTTT. Encoded protein: CAISATGGQNSPLHF. The rearrangement joins TRBV10-3 to TRBJ1-6, with 8 positions matching TRBD1. Germline trimming cut 4 bases from V and 7 bases from J; bases unmatched to any gene: 6. The germline V gene encodes CDR1 ENHRY and CDR2 SYGVKD. This CDR3 has 15 residues.

This clonotype was counted ten times or more. Given a much more abundant clone one base away, this may be a read error. V and J are TRBV6-5 and TRBJ2-7, with a possible D match to TRBD1 (5 bases). The CDR3 is 13 residues long. Germline V lookup: CDR1 MNHEY, CDR2 SVGAGI. The DNA of the CDR3 is TGTGTCAGCAGTCTACAATTGGACACCGAGCAGTACTTC. Amino acid sequence: CVSSLQLDTEQYF.

This clonotype came up many times. The rearrangement joins TRBV6-5 to TRBJ2-2; D remains unclear. Trimming took off 0 bases at V and 6 bases at J, with 8 bases between the two ends. CDR3 length: 14 amino acids. In germline, CDR1 is MNHEY, CDR2 SVGAGI. This CDR3 is CASSYSSLPGELFF. CDR3 in DNA: TGTGCCAGCAGTTACTCGTCTCTGCCCGGGGAGCTGTTTTTT.

This clonotype appeared many times. The chain recombines TRBV20-1 with TRBJ2-7; D unresolved. From germline, CDR1 is DFQATT and CDR2 SNEGSKA (reference sequence). There are 12 residues in the CDR3. The germline V and J ends were trimmed by 1 base and 3 bases, with 7 bases remaining between them. CDR3 coding DNA: TGCAGTGCTAGAGGTGGAAACTACGAGCAGTACTTC. It is translated as CSARGGNYEQYF.

The genes are TRBV7-3 and TRBJ1-1, with D perhaps TRBD1 (5 bases). Trimming pared 1 base from V and 4 bases from J, leaving 13 bases between. Per germline, CDR1 SGHTA and CDR2 FQGTGA. The CDR3 contains 15 residues. The CDR3 DNA is TGTGCCAGCAGCTTAAATGGGGGATGGGCCACTGAAGCTTTCTTT. This encodes CASSLNGGWATEAFF.

V gene TRBV28 combines with J gene TRBJ1-1; no clear D gene. The germline V gene encodes CDR1 MDHEN and CDR2 SYDVKM. The germline V and J ends were trimmed by 6 bases and 6 bases, with 5 bases remaining between them. The CDR3 spans 10 residues. The CDR3 DNA follows: TGTGCCAGCAGCACTTCTGAAGCTTTCTTT. Protein sequence: CASSTSEAFF.

This rearrangement joins TRBV7-2 to TRBJ2-5; D tentatively fits TRBD1 or TRBD2 (5 bases each). V was cut by 1 base and J by 5 bases, with 17 bases left in between. The V gene's germline CDR1 is SGHTA and CDR2 FQGNSA. This CDR3 has 16 residues. The CDR3, as DNA: TGTGCCAGCAGCTTAGGTTGGGCAGGGTGGGAGGAGACCCAGTACTTC. Protein sequence: CASSLGWAGWEETQYF.

This clonotype appeared many times. The DNA of the CDR3 is TGTGCCAGCAGCTTAAGGACTAGCGGGAGTAGGGAGACCCAGTACTTC. Amino acid sequence: CASSLRTSGSRETQYF. The chain carries TRBV7-9 and TRBJ2-5, with 13 bases identical to TRBD2. Germline loops: CDR1 SEHNR, CDR2 FQNEAQ (reference sequence). CDR3 length: 16 residues. After removal of 2 bases from V and 5 bases from J, the junction contained 5 bases not matched to a gene.

This clonotype was detected many times. This chain connects TRBV15 to TRBJ1-3; D not certain. The CDR3 length is 15 residues. V shed 0 bases and J shed 2 bases, with 8 bases lying between them. Germline loops: CDR1 LNHNV, CDR2 YYDKDF (reference sequence). CDR3 coding DNA: TGTGCCACCAGCAGAGATGTGTACACTGGAAACACCATATATTTT. This codes for CATSRDVYTGNTIYF.

This clonotype showed up just once. J is TRBJ1-5 and V is TRBV2, with D perhaps TRBD1 (5 bases). V was clipped by 5 bases and J by 2 bases, with 13 bases between them. Germline V gives CDR1 SNHLY, CDR2 FYNNEI. The CDR3 runs to 15 residues. The CDR3 sequence: CASSYRGVGNQPQHF. For the CDR3, the DNA is TGTGCCAGCAGTTACCGGGGGGTAGGCAATCAGCCCCAGCATTTT.

This clonotype was observed at least ten times. The chain recombines TRBV14 with TRBJ1-3; possibly TRBD1 for D (6 bases). Trimming stripped 1 base from V and 4 bases from J, with 17 bases between. The CDR3 runs 17 residues. CDR1 SGHDN and CDR2 FVKESK come from the germline V gene. The CDR3 DNA sequence: TGTGCCAGCAGCCAAGGTTTGGGGCAGGGGCCCGGAAACACCATATATTTT. It is translated as CASSQGLGQGPGNTIYF.

This clonotype was observed many times. This chain joins TRBV9 and TRBJ2-7; D not certain. Germline CDR1 and CDR2: SGDLS and YYNGEE. CDR3 length equals 13 residues. V was clipped by 4 bases and J by 2 bases, with 10 bases between them. For the CDR3, the DNA is TGTGCCAGCAGCATGGACGGAGCCTACGAGCAGTACTTC. This gives the protein CASSMDGAYEQYF.

In its sample, this clonotype was seen many times. J is TRBJ1-1 and V is TRBV3-1, with D perhaps matching TRBD1 (5 bases). Germline V CDR1 and CDR2: LGHDT, YNNKEL (reference sequence). The V gene lost 4 bases and the J gene lost 1 base, with 13 bases spanning the gap. The CDR3 is 15 amino acids. The CDR3 coding sequence is TGTGCCAGCAGCCGCTCCGAGACAGAGAACACTGAAGCTTTCTTT. Its translation: CASSRSETENTEAFF.

This sequence joins TRBV6-1 and TRBJ1-5; D is possibly TRBD1 (5 bases). Germline CDR1 and CDR2: MNHNS and SASEGT. V gave up 6 bases and J gave up 0 bases, with 12 bases separating them. CDR3 length equals 15 residues. CDR3 residues: CASSLTADSNQPQHF. CDR3 DNA: TGTGCCAGCAGCCTGACAGCGGATAGCAATCAGCCCCAGCATTTT.

This clonotype was seen repeatedly, ten times or more. The J gene is TRBJ2-7, the V gene TRBV12-3 or TRBV12-4; 15 bases map to TRBD2. J gave up 0 bases and V 3 bases, and 3 bases lay outside the gene matches. CDR3 length equals 17 residues. The CDR3 nucleotides read TGTGCCAGCAGTTTGAGGACTAGCGGGAGGGCCTCCTACGAGCAGTACTTC. This sequence encodes CASSLRTSGRASYEQYF.

This clonotype was detected ten times or more. A much larger clone differs by one base, so this may be a read error. The rearrangement links TRBV15 to TRBJ2-7; no reliable D call. Trimming stripped 6 bases from V and 2 bases from J, with 14 bases between. Germline V gene sequence: CDR1 LNHNV, CDR2 YYDKDF (reference sequence). This CDR3 has 14 amino acids. CDR3 protein: CATSATLSPYEQYF. The CDR3 region has the DNA TGTGCCACCAGTGCCACACTGAGCCCCTACGAGCAGTACTTC.

This rearrangement joins TRBV7-3 to TRBJ2-5; TRBD2 matches 11 bases. Trimming took 5 bases from V and 4 from J; bases not matched to a gene: 3. This CDR3 has 14 residues. Per germline, CDR1 SGHTA and CDR2 FQGTGA. CDR3 loop: CASSAGTSGETQYF. The CDR3 DNA follows: TGTGCCAGCAGCGCCGGGACTAGCGGAGAGACCCAGTACTTC.

This clonotype has a handful of counts. The V gene is TRBV6-5, the J gene TRBJ2-5; 8 nucleotides match TRBD2. Germline V lookup: CDR1 MNHEY, CDR2 SVGAGI. The CDR3 extends over 18 amino acids. V shed 0 bases and J 1 base; nucleotides not matched to a gene: 10. CDR3 amino acids: CASSYSGRITSGQETQYF. CDR3 nucleotide sequence: TGTGCCAGCAGTTACTCGGGACGCATTACTAGCGGCCAAGAGACCCAGTACTTC.

This chain links TRBV2 with TRBJ1-1; D not resolved. V shed 6 bases and J shed 6 bases, with 8 bases lying between them. This CDR3 is built from 11 residues. Germline lookup yields CDR1 SNHLY and CDR2 FYNNEI. As DNA, the CDR3 is TGTGCCAGCAGGGGGTACGCTGAAGCTTTCTTT. Translating gives CASRGYAEAFF.

This clonotype showed up many times. The J gene is TRBJ2-7, the V gene TRBV2, with TRBD1 identical over 9 bases. From germline, CDR1 is SNHLY and CDR2 FYNNEI. The CDR3 contains 16 residues. V trimming: 7 bases; J trimming: 3 bases; junction bases outside the gene matches: 13. The CDR3 spells CASNWFGTGSHYEQYF. The CDR3 bases are TGTGCCAGCAATTGGTTCGGGACAGGGAGTCACTACGAGCAGTACTTC.

Ten or more counts support this clonotype. The J gene is TRBJ2-1, the V gene TRBV6-5, with D possibly TRBD1 on 5 matching bases. Germline CDR1 reads MNHEY; CDR2 reads SVGAGI. CDR3 length: 14 residues. Between the trimmed V and J ends, which lost 0 bases and 9 bases, there was a span of 12 bases. CDR3 amino acids: CASSYSVDSSEQFF. In DNA, the CDR3 is TGTGCCAGCAGTTACTCTGTTGACAGCAGTGAGCAGTTCTTC.